This T cell receptor beta chain stems from a study of blood T cell repertoires in COVID-19. Across the whole study: Both acute and convalescent COVID-19 samples were obtained from the United States, Italy and Spain. The analysed material was cDNA or gDNA that came from T cells, B-cell-depleted T cells, or PBMCs.

A note on this clone: One end of the junction is discordant with germline, which a read error may explain.

The germline V gene encodes CDR1 SQVTM and CDR2 ANQGSEA. The CDR3 has 13 residues. In the original analysis: Estimated nucleated cell counts came from reference gene primer amplification. The table came from immunoSEQ multiplex PCR; TCRdb's copy has only in-frame clones and leaves some out. V and J calls and clone size are as listed in that table; D and trimming were resolved from the DNA. The sample contains around 190,000 clones, approximately 90% of which appear only once. This TCR derives from a human donor in a cohort sampled during active COVID-19. V usage is TRBV29-1 and J usage is TRBJ1-1; 7 bases fit TRBD1. Sample: peripheral blood. The CDR3 sequence: CSVEPTGVDYPIF. The CDR3 DNA follows: TGCAGCGTTGAACCCACAGGGGTCGATTACCCCATCTTT. Together with reference TRBV29-1 and TRBJ1-1, the CDR3 gives the full variable domain: SAVISQKPSRDICQRGTSLTIQCQVDSQVTMMFWYRQQPGQSLTLIATANQGSEATYESGFVIDKFPISRPNLTFSTLTVSNMSPEDSSIYLCSVEPTGVDYPIFGQGTRLTVV.